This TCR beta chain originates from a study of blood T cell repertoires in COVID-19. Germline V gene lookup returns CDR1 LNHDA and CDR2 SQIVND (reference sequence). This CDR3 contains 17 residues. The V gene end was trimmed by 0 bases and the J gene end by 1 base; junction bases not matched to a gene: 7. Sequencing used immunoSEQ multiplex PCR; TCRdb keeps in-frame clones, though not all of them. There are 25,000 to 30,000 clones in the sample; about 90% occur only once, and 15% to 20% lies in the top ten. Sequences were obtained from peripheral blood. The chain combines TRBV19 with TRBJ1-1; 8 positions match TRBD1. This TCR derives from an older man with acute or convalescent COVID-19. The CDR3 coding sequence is TGTGCCAGTAGTATAGACCCCCGGACAGGGTGGAACACTGAAGCTTTCTTT. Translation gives CASSIDPRTGWNTEAFF.